This T cell receptor beta chain was retrieved from a study of shared clonotypes between healthy human individuals. Overall study context: Donor composition was a couple of women and three men, aged 18 to 49.

This CDR3 has 15 amino acids. V lost 4 bases and J lost 0, with 10 bases in between. Germline V gene lookup returns CDR1 LGHNA and CDR2 YSLEER. Concerning this clone: A far larger clone is only one base removed, so a read error is likely.

Assay: immunoSEQ multiplex PCR; the TCRdb copy retains only in-frame clones and omits some. The sample consists of about 500,000 clones, around 77% of them appearing once. The chain joins TRBV4-3 to TRBJ1-5; tentatively, D is TRBD1 (6 bases). The sequenced sample was PBMCs. The TCR sequence derives from a woman between 35 and 50 years old in good health. Some clones in this sample may be carry-over from other donors' samples. The CDR3 sequence is CASSRGQLSNQPQHF. Written as DNA, the CDR3 is TGCGCCAGCAGCCGAGGACAGCTTAGCAATCAGCCCCAGCATTTT.